The present TCR beta chain was sequenced within a study of T-cell reconstitution after alpha-beta-depleted transplantation in children. Study outcomes and limitations: Reportedly, roughly two months post-transplant, alpha-beta T cells arose from several hundred expanded graft clones. The authors attributed T-cell counts and diversity one year after transplant mostly to newly produced T cells. After transplant, high TCRbeta diversity at day 60 in some patients arose from surviving recipient T cells and thymic progenitors.

This sample's TCRbeta library carried unique molecular identifier barcodes. TCRdb fed the PCR reads into MiXCR, producing one record per CDR3 protein. The table lists 280,000 or so distinct CDR3 sequences, approximately 10% of them singletons. This clonotype has a count of ten or more. Its antigen is as yet unknown. Germline CDR1 and CDR2: DFQATT and SNEGSKA (reference sequence). There are 17 residues in the CDR3. V was clipped by 1 base and J by 0 bases; unmatched bases: 10. The chain links TRBV20-1 to TRBJ2-3, with 7 bases aligning to TRBD2. The sample in question was peripheral blood, obtained 180 days after TCRalphabeta/CD19-depleted stem cell transplant. The TCR was taken from a male patient under 10 years old who had a stem cell transplant for chronic granulomatous disease, so the T cells may come from the graft donor. Here the CDR3 DNA reads TGCAGTGCTAGAGGGGGCGGGGGATTTATTAGCACAGATACGCAGTATTTT. Its protein is CSARGGGGFISTDTQYF.